The TCR beta chain under discussion was sequenced for a study of T cell responses to AZD1222 COVID-19 vaccine. As for this clone: Its antigen is as yet unknown.

Regarding the study as a whole: Increases in Spike-specific TCR breadth and depth were seen after two AZD1222 doses. Among those given AZD1222, only 5 to 7 were seropositive at baseline. White British donors predominated, females outnumbered males, and clonal diversity was possibly underestimated.

V lost 6 bases, J lost 2 bases, and 9 bases stayed unmatched. Germline V CDR1 and CDR2: SQVTM, ANQGSEA. The CDR3 is made up of 15 amino acids. The method was immunoSEQ multiplex PCR; TCRdb's version includes in-frame clones alone and lacks a portion of them. The data contain about 83,000 clones, 75% to 95% of them singletons. The sample consisted of peripheral blood, taken on day 0 of MenACWY control vaccination. The rearrangement links TRBV29-1 to TRBJ1-2, with 10 bases aligning to TRBD1. This receptor was identified in an adult in good health. CDR3 amino acids: CSVEDRGAKNYGYTF. The CDR3 DNA reads as TGCAGCGTGGAGGACAGGGGGGCGAAGAACTATGGCTACACCTTC.